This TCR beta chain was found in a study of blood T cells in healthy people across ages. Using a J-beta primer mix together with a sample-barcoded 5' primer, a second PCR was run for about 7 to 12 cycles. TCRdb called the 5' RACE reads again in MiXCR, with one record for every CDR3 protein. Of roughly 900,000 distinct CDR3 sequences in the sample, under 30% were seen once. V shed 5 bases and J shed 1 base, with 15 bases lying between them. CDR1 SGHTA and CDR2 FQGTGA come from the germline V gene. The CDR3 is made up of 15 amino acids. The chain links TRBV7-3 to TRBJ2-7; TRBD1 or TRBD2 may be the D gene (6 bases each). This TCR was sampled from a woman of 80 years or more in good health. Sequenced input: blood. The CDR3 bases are TGTGCCAGCAGCCCAACCGGGGGACAATCCTACGAGCAGTACTTC. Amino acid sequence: CASSPTGGQSYEQYF. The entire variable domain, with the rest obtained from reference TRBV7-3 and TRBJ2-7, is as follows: GAGVSQTPSNKVTEKGKYVELRCDPISGHTALYWYRQSLGQGPEFLIYFQGTGAADDSGLPNDRFFAVRPEGSVSTLKIQRTERGDSAVYLCASSPTGGQSYEQYFGPGTRLTVT.